This TCR beta chain is drawn from a study of blood T cell repertoires in COVID-19. Original analysis: Amplification of reference gene primers provided the estimated nucleated cell counts. Assay used: immunoSEQ multiplex PCR; TCRdb lists only in-frame clones, some missing. V, J and clone size reflect that table, while D and trimming were determined from the DNA. The profile shows more than 300,000 clones, 80% to 90% of them singletons. The sample comprised peripheral blood. This clonotype originated in a woman aged 25 to 39 with COVID-19, enrolled during active disease.

The CDR3 protein is CASSIRFSQTAALHKETQYF. DNA of the CDR3: TGTGCCAGTAGTATCCGGTTTAGTCAGACTGCCGCTTTACATAAAGAGACCCAGTACTTC. This chain links TRBV19 with TRBJ2-5; D not certain. Germline CDR1 reads LNHDA; CDR2 reads SQIVND (reference sequence). CDR3 size: 20 residues. V shed 3 bases and J shed 3 bases, with 29 bases lying between them.